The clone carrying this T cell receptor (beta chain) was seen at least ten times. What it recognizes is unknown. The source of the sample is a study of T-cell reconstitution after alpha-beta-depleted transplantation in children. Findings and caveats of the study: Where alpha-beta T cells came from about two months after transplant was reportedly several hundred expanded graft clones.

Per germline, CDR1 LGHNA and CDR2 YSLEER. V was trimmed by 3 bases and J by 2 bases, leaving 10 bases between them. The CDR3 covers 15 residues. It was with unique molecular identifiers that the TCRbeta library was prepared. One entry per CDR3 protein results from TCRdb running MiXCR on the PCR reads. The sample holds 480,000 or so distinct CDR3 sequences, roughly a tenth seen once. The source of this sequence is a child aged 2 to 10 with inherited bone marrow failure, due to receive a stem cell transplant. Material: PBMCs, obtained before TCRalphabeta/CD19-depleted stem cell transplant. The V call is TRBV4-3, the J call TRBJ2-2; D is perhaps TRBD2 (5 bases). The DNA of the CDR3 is TGCGCCAGCAGCCACGAAACTAGAAACACCGGGGAGCTGTTTTTT. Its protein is CASSHETRNTGELFF.